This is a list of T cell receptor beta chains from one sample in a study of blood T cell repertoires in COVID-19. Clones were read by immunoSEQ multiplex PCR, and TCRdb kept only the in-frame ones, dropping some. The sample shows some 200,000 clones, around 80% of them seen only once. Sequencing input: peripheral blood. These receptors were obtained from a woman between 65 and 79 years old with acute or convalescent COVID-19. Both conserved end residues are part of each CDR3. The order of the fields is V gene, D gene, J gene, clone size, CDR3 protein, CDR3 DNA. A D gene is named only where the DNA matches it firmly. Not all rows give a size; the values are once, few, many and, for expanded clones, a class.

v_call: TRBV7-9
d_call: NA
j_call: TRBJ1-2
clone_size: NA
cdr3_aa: CASSQGQNYGYTF
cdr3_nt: TGTGCCAGCAGCCAAGGACAGAATTATGGCTACACCTTC

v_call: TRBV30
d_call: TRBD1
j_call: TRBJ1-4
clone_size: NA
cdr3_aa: CAWSELRQGGAHLKTKLFF
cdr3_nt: TGTGCCTGGAGTGAACTTCGACAGGGGGGCGCGCATTTAAAGACAAAACTGTTTTTT

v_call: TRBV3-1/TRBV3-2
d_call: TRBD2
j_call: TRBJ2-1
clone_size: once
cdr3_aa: CASSLTSGEGNEQFF
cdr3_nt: TGTGCCAGCAGCCTGACTAGCGGAGAGGGGAATGAGCAGTTCTTC

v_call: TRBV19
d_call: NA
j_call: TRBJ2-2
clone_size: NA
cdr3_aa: CASSLSNTGELFF
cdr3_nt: TGTGCCAGTAGTCTCTCTAATACCGGGGAGCTGTTTTTT

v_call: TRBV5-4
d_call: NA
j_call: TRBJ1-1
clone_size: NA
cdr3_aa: CASSLGQDTEAFF
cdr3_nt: TGTGCCAGCAGCTTGGGGCAAGACACTGAAGCTTTCTTT

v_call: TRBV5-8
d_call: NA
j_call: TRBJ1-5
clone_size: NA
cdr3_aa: CASSSRTLSNQPQHF
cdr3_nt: TGTGCCAGCAGCTCTAGAACCTTGAGCAATCAGCCCCAGCATTTT

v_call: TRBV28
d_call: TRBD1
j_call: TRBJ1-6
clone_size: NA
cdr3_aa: CASSLGTGQNSPLHF
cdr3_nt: TGTGCCAGCAGTTTAGGGACAGGGCAAAATTCACCCCTCCACTTT

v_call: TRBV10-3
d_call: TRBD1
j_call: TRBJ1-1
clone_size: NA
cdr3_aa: CAIAGDRWNTEAFF
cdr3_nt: TGTGCCATCGCCGGGGACAGATGGAACACTGAAGCTTTCTTT

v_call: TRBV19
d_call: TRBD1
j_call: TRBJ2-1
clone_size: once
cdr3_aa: CASSIGGQPGFEQFF
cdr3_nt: TGTGCCAGTAGTATAGGGGGACAGCCGGGATTTGAGCAGTTCTTC

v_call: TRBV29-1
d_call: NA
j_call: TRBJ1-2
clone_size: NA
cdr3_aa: CSVVQGFNYGYTF
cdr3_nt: TGCAGCGTTGTTCAGGGTTTTAACTATGGCTACACCTTC

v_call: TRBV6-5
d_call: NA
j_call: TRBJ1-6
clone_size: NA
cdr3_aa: CASSEGVIQRPLHF
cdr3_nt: TGTGCCAGCAGCGAGGGGGTGATTCAAAGACCCCTCCACTTT

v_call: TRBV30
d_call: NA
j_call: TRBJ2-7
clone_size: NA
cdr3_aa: CAWSFLSGGQYF
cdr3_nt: TGTGCCTGGAGTTTTCTAAGCGGTGGGCAGTACTTC

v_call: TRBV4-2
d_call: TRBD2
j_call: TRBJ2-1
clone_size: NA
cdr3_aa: CASSPEGLAGALHEQFF
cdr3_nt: TGTGCCAGCAGCCCAGAGGGACTAGCGGGCGCCCTACACGAGCAGTTCTTC

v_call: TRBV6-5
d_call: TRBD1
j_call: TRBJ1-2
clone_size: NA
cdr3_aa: CASSYGGQDGYTF
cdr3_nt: TGTGCCAGCAGTTACGGGGGACAGGATGGCTACACCTTC

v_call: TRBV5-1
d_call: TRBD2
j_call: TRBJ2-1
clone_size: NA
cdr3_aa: CASSLTSGEYNEQFF
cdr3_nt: TGCGCCAGCAGCTTGACCAGCGGGGAGTACAATGAGCAGTTCTTC

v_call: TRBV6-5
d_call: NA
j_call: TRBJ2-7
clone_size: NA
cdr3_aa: CASSQPGNYEQYF
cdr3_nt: TGTGCCAGCAGTCAACCCGGGAACTACGAGCAGTACTTC

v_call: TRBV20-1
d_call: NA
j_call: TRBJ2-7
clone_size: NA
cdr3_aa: CSTGTNYEQYF
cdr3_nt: TGCAGTACAGGGACAAACTACGAGCAGTACTTC

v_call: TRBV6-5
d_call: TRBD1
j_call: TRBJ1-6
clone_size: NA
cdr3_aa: CASSYFKGAGSPLHF
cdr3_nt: TGTGCCAGCAGTTACTTTAAGGGGGCAGGCTCACCCCTCCACTTT

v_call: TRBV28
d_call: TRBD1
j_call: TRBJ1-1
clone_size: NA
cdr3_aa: CASSSGTGGAGTEAFF
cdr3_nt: TGTGCCAGCAGTTCCGGGACAGGGGGCGCGGGGACTGAAGCTTTCTTT

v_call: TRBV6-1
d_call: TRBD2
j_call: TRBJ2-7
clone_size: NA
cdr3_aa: CASSGLAGFRDNFSSYEQYF
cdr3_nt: TGTGCCAGCAGTGGACTAGCGGGATTTAGGGACAACTTTAGCTCCTACGAGCAGTACTTC

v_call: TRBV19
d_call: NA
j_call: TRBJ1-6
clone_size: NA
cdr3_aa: CASKGLSLSPLHF
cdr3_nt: TGTGCCAGCAAGGGACTGTCGTTGTCACCCCTCCACTTT

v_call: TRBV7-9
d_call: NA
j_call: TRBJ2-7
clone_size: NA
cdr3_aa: CASSGTPASYEQYF
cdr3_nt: TGTGCCAGCAGCGGGACACCAGCTTCCTACGAGCAGTACTTC

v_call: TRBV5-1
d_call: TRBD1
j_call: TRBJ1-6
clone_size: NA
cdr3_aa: CASSLGQGNTYNSPLHF
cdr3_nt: TGCGCCAGCAGCCTAGGACAGGGCAACACCTATAATTCACCCCTCCACTTT

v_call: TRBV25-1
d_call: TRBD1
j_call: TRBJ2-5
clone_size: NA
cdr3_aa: CASRDGQGLGETQYF
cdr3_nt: TGTGCCAGCAGGGATGGACAGGGGTTAGGGGAGACCCAGTACTTC

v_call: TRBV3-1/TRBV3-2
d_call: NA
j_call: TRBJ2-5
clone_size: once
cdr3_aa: CASSQSPAGGTQYF
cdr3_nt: TGTGCCAGCAGCCAAAGTCCAGCCGGGGGGACCCAGTACTTC